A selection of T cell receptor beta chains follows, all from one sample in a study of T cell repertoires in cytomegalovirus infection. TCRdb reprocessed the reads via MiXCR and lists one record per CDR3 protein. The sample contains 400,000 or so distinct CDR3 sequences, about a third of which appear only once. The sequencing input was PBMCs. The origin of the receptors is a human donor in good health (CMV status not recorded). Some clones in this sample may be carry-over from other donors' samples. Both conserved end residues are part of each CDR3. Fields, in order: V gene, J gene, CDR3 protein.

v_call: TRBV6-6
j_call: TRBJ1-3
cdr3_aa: CASAQESGNTIYF

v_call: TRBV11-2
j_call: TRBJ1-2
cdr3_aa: CASSTNRELAYGYTF

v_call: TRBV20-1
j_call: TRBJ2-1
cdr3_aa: CSARRGDNEQFF

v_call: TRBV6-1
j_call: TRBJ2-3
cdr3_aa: CASSRGPSTDTEYF

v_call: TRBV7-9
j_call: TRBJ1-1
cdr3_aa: CASSPTGQLTEAFF

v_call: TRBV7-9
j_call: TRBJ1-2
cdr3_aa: CASSLAGDRAAGYTF

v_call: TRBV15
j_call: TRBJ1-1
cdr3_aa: CATSRSETGPAFF

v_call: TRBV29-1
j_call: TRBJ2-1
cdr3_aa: CSVPDRDRERNEQFF

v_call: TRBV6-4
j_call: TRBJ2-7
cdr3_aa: CADYYEQYF

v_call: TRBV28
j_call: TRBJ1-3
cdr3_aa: CASMRGSMSRSGNTIYF

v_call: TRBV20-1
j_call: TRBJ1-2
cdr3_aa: CSARSTGGPGYGYTF

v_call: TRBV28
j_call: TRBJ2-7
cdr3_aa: CASSPPRFYEQYF

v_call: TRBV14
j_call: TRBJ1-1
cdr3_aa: CASSQSGTGRTEAFF

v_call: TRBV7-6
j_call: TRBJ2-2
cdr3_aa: CASSLGQGYDGELFF

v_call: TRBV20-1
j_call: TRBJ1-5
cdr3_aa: CSARVHQGQESNQPQHF

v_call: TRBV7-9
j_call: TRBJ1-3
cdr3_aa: CASSLVGASSGNTIYF

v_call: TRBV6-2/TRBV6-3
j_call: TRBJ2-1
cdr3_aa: CASTHGGLHNEQFF

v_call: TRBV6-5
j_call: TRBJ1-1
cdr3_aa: CASRMVGGLNTEAFF

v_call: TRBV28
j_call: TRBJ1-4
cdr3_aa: CASRSGNEKLFF

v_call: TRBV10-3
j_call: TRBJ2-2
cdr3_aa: CATRDSTTSNTGELFF

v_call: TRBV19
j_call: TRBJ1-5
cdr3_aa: CASSIGPRAGHQPQHF

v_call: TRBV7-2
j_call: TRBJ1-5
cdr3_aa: CASSLDRGNRPQHF

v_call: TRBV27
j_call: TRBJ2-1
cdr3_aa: CASSPRLAGGLGDSYNEQFF

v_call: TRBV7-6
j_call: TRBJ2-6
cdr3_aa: CASSLWAGGSYKSGADVLTF

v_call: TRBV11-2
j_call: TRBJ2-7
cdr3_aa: CASSSGTSIYEQYF

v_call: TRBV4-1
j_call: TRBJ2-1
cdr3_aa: CASSQDWNEQFF

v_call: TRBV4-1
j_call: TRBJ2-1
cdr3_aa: CASSRGFYNEQFF

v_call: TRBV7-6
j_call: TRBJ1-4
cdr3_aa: CASSLSRGLVNEKLFF